This T cell receptor (beta chain) derives from a study of cytotoxic CD8 clonotypes in ibrutinib-treated CLL. Study in general: Following treatment for a median about 12 months, range 6 to 36, response samples were then taken.

The CDR3 has 11 residues. Looked up from germline, CDR1 is MNHEY and CDR2 is SVGAGI. Measured with immunoSEQ multiplex PCR; TCRdb has only the in-frame clones, and not every one. The data show roughly 180,000 clones, over 55% seen once. Note on this clone: One end of the junction varies from germline; a read error may be responsible.

V gene TRBV6-5 combines with J gene TRBJ2-1; D not certain. The sequence derives from a human donor with chronic lymphocytic leukemia. The starting material was PBMCs, obtained after 24 months of ibrutinib treatment. The CDR3 is CASRYYNEQFF. CDR3 bases: TGTGCCAGCAGATACTACAATGAGCAGTTCTTC.